This TCR beta chain was found in a study of blood T cell repertoires in COVID-19 (TCRdb year 2020). Study-level background: Samples covering the acute and convalescent phases of COVID-19 were provided by collaborators in the United States, Italy and Spain. The prospective study material was composed of cDNA or gDNA derived from T cells, B-cell-depleted T cells, or PBMCs. Subjects who had been exposed to COVID-19, were actively infected with it, or had recovered from it provided the deeply sampled blood TCRbeta repertoires that made up the dataset. A freely available public database, intended as a resource for researchers studying the immune response to SARS-CoV-2, is where the repertoires were released. Samples came from the ongoing ImmuneRACE study (first 160 participants) plus 1,254 subjects from 6 global collaborators. Nearly every sample came with metadata listing a de-identified subject ID, COVID-19 status, age in years and sex. Where HLA class I and class II types were available, the types were taken from metadata supplied by the sample provider, not from assay-based typing.

With regard to this clone: It lacks a known antigen. Nothing much larger sits one base from this clone, and base qualities are not available.

TCRbeta CDR3 regions were amplified from genomic DNA using the immunoSEQ Assay, a bias-controlled multiplex PCR. The authors processed their data as follows. The number of nucleated cells in each sample was estimated by amplification of reference gene primers within the assay. To quantify the absolute abundance of each unique TCRbeta CDR3 rearrangement, sequence reads were collapsed and filtered. For each sample, productive Simpson clonality was calculated as the square root of Simpson's diversity index over productive rearrangements. TCRdb obtained this table from immuneACCESS and retained in-frame rearrangements with V and J assigned. These tables miss some clones; where compared with another copy, unresolved V genes account for less than half of the shortfall, and the remainder is unexplained. The V and J calls and clone size were taken over from that table, and D and trimming were inferred from the DNA. The sample table holds around 260,000 clones, of which around 87% were seen once. Of the sample, more than 1.3% falls within the top ten clones.

Samples from volunteer blood donors who had recovered from COVID-19 were contributed by a second Seattle source. The collaborating institutions used their own protocols to collect whole blood in K2EDTA tubes. For TCRbeta analysis, collaborators shipped samples in one of three forms: frozen whole blood, isolated PBMCs, or DNA extracted from either of those sample types. The study at large found these results: Clinical and demographic metadata were provided uncurated, with the amount varying by source and participant.

V loses 10 bases of germline sequence and J loses 2 bases, and the interval between the two ends is 15 bases. Spanning cysteine to phenylalanine, the CDR3 consists of 13 amino acids. CDR3 DNA is the only sequence kept; it has 39 bases, read in frame from the first base. The chain was built from TRBV12-3 or TRBV12-4 and TRBJ2-7; TRBD1 could be the D gene, as 5 bases match. The sequenced sample consisted of peripheral blood. The sequence was collected from a woman aged 40 to 55 who had recovered from COVID-19. The CDR3 sequence is CATLKQGTYEQYF. The DNA reads as follows: TGTGCCACTCTAAAGCAGGGAACCTACGAGCAGTACTTC.